This T cell receptor beta chain was documented in a study of blood T cell repertoires in COVID-19. For the study at large: From the United States, Italy and Spain came samples of acute and convalescent COVID-19. T cells, B-cell-depleted T cells, or PBMCs supplied cDNA or gDNA.

V trimming: 2 bases; J trimming: 8 bases; junction bases outside the gene matches: 8. The CDR3 extends over 16 amino acids. The germline V gene encodes CDR1 MNHEY and CDR2 SVGAGI. This clone has only one observation. Authors' analysis steps: Using reference gene primer amplification, nucleated cell counts were estimated. Using immunoSEQ multiplex PCR, the repertoire was profiled, and TCRdb retains in-frame clones only, with some absent. The V and J calls and clone size are taken from that table; D and trimming were inferred from the DNA. The sample records about 110,000 clones, about 88% being singletons.

The source material was peripheral blood. The chain recombines TRBV6-5 with TRBJ2-1, with 11 bases fitting TRBD2. The clonotype comes from a woman in her sixties or seventies who had recovered from COVID-19. CDR3 nucleotides: TGTGCCAGCAGTTACATAGCGGGAGGGAGCGGGGATGAGCAGTTCTTC. The encoded protein is CASSYIAGGSGDEQFF.